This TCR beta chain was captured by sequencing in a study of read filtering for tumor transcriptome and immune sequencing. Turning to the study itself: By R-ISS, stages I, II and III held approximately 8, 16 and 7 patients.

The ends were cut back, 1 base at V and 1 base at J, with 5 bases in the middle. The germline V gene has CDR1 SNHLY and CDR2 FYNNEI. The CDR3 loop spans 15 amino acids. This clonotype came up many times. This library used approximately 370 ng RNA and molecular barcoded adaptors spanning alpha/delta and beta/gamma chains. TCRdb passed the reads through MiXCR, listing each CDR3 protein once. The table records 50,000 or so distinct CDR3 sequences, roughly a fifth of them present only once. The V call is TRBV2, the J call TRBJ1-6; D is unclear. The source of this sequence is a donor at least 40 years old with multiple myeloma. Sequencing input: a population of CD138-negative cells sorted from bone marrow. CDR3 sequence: CASSEGRSYNSPLHF. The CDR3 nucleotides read TGTGCCAGCAGTGAAGGACGGTCCTATAATTCACCCCTCCACTTT.